The source of this T cell receptor (beta chain) is a study of regulatory T cells in long-lasting Graves disease. Broader study findings: Possibly, accuracy suffered from the small sample size. Preferential use of TRBV28, TRBJ1-2 and TRBJ2-5 was seen in persistent disease. Newly diagnosed Graves' patients had higher TCR diversity than persistent ones.

The CDR3 length is 14 residues. Trimming took off 0 bases at V and 7 bases at J, with 11 bases between the two ends. Germline V CDR1 and CDR2: SGHRS, YFSETQ. This clonotype has more than one count but fewer than ten. Its cognate antigen is unknown. Sample time point: newly diagnosed GD, antithyroid drugs for less than 3 months. Extracted PBMC RNA gave rise to the TCR library. Both iRepertoire HTBI primers and Arm-PCR of CDR3 regions were used to build the TCR beta libraries. TCRdb re-derived calls from the multiplex PCR reads in MiXCR, one entry per CDR3 protein. The sample holds about 450,000 distinct CDR3 sequences; around 15% are singletons and the top ten take approximately 15%. These data also formed part of another study, on T cells in Graves' hyperthyroidism and ophthalmopathy. From that report: The blood repertoire included most of the expanded thyroid clonotypes above 0.001.

This sequence originates from a woman aged 45-65 years with Graves disease. This chain joins TRBV5-1 and TRBJ2-1; D uncertain. Material: peripheral blood mononuclear cells (PBMCs), obtained at new diagnosis, from a patient treated with antithyroid drugs. The CDR3 protein is CASSLGASNNEQFF. The CDR3 DNA reads as TGCGCCAGCAGCTTGGGAGCTAGTAATAATGAGCAGTTCTTC.